Included here is one T cell receptor beta chain sequence, with context. Each CDR3 protein gets one entry after TCRdb re-called the 5' RACE reads with MiXCR. Counted here are 50,000 to 75,000 distinct CDR3 sequences, approximately 23% occurring once; the ten biggest clones make up under 3.5%. V was clipped by 3 bases and J by 1 base, with 13 bases between them. The CDR3 has 15 residues. Germline V gene lookup returns CDR1 KGHSH and CDR2 LQKENI. The V call is TRBV18, the J call TRBJ2-7, with D possibly being TRBD2 (5 bases). Sequencing was done on a sample of memory CD4+ T cells sorted from a lymph node. Subset reported: memory CD4+ T cells, CD4+CD45RO+CD25-. The TCR sequence derives from a female donor with breast cancer. CDR3 residues: CASSPGGAASYEQYF. The CDR3 region has the DNA TGTGCCAGCTCACCCGGAGGAGCGGCTTCCTACGAGCAGTACTTC.